This T cell receptor (beta chain) emerged from a study of blood T cell repertoires in COVID-19. Those enrolled in Seattle joined during active infection and were followed longitudinally afterward. CDR1 and CDR2 (germline): KGHDR, SFDVKD. V trimming: 5 bases; J trimming: 4 bases; junction bases outside the gene matches: 8. This CDR3 comprises 17 residues. Authors' data handling: Amplification from reference gene primers served as the basis for estimated nucleated cell counts. The assay was immunoSEQ multiplex PCR, and TCRdb's table has in-frame clones only and misses some. V, J and clone size are taken as reported in that table, and D and trimming were inferred from the DNA itself. The sample consists of 130,000 to 150,000 clones, 85% to 90% of them appearing once.

The rearrangement joins TRBV24-1 to TRBJ2-3; the match to TRBD2 covers 13 bases. This clonotype originated in a young man with COVID-19, enrolled during active disease. Input material: peripheral blood. In nucleotides, the CDR3 is TGTGCCACCAGTGGCCCTGGACTAGCGGGAGCGCCAGATACGCAGTATTTT. The encoded protein is CATSGPGLAGAPDTQYF.